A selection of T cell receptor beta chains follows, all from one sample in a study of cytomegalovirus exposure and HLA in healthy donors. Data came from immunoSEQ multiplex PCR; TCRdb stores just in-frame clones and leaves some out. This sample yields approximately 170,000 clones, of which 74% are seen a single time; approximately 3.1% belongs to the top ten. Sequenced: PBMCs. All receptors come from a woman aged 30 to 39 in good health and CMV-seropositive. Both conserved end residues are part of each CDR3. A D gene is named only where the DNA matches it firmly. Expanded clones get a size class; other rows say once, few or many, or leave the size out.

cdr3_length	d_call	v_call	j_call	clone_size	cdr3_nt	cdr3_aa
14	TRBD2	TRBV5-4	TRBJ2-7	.	TGTGCCAGCAGCTTAGCGGGAGGGACGAGAAAGCAGTACTTC	CASSLAGGTRKQYF
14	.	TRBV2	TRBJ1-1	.	TGTGCCAGCAGTGGCGGGACCCGGGGGACTGAAGCTTTCTTT	CASSGGTRGTEAFF
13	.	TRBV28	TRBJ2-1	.	TGTGCCAGCAGGCGACAGGACTACAATGAGCAGTTCTTC	CASRRQDYNEQFF
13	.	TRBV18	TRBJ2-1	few	TGTGCCAGCTCACCAACCCAGGGCATTACGCAGTTCTTC	CASSPTQGITQFF
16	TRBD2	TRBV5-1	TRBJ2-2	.	TGCGCCAGCAGCTTAAGGGGGACTAGCAACACCGGGGAGCTGTTTTTT	CASSLRGTSNTGELFF
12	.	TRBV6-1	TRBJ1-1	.	TGTGCCAGCAGTGATGGGCCCACTGAAGCTTTCTTT	CASSDGPTEAFF
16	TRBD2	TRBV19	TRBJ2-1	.	TGTGCCAGTAGCAGCTCCGGGACTAGCGCAAACAATGAGCAGTTCTTC	CASSSSGTSANNEQFF
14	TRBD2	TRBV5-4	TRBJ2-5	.	TGTGCCAGCAGCCGAAGCGGGAGAGTAGAGACCCAGTACTTC	CASSRSGRVETQYF
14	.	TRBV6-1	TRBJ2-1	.	TGTGCCAGCAGTGTTAGCATAGGGGGCAATGAGCAGTTCTTC	CASSVSIGGNEQFF
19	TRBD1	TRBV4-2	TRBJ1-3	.	TGTGCCAGCAGCCAAGGGTGGGGGACAGGGGGGAGCTCTGGAAACACCATATATTTT	CASSQGWGTGGSSGNTIYF
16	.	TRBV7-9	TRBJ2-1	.	TGTGCCAGCAGCTCCCTTCACCCGGGCTCCTACAATGAGCAGTTCTTC	CASSSLHPGSYNEQFF
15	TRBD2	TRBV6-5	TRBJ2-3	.	TGTGCCAGCAGTTACGGTAGCGGGATTGCAGATACGCAGTATTTT	CASSYGSGIADTQYF
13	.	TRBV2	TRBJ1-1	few	TGTGCCAAGGCTTCAGTCGAGGAGGATGAAGCTTTCTTT	CAKASVEEDEAFF
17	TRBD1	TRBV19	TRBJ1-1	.	TGTGCCAGTAGTATAGACCCCGGGACAGAAATGAACACTGAAGCTTTCTTT	CASSIDPGTEMNTEAFF
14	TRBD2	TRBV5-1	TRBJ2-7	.	TGCGCCAGCAGCTTGGAAGCGGGAGGGCGCGAGCAGTACTTC	CASSLEAGGREQYF
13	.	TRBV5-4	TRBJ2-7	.	TGTGCCAGCAGCTTCGCAGAGCCACTAGAGCAGTACTTC	CASSFAEPLEQYF
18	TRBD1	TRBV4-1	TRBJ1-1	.	TGCGCCAGCAGCCCAACTACCGCTCTGACAGGGACCAACACTGAAGCTTTCTTT	CASSPTTALTGTNTEAFF
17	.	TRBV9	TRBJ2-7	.	TGTGCCAGCAGCCGGGGTAGTGGGCGGGGGACATACTACGAGCAGTACTTC	CASSRGSGRGTYYEQYF
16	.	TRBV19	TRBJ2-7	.	TGTGCCAGTAGTATAACTCTCTGGCAGGGGAACTACGAGCAGTACTTC	CASSITLWQGNYEQYF
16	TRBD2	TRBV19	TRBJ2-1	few	TGTGCCAGTGGGGGACTAGCGGGGGGTAGAGGGAATGAGCAGTTCTTC	CASGGLAGGRGNEQFF
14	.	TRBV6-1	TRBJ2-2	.	TGTGCCAGCGCCTGGACAGCGAACACCGGGGAGCTGTTTTTT	CASAWTANTGELFF
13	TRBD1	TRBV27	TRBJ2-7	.	TGTGCCAGTTCGACAGGGAGAAATAACGAGCAGTACTTC	CASSTGRNNEQYF